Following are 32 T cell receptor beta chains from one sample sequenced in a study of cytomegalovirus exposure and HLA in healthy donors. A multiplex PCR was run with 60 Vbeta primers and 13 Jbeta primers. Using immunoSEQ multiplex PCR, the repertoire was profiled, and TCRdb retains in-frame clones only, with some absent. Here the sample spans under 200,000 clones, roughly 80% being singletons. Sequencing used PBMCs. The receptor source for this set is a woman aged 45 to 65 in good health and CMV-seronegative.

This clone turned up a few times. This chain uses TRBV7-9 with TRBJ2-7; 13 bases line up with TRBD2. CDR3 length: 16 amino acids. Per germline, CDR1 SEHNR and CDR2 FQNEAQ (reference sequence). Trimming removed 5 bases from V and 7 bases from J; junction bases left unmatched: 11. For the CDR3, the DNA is TGTGCCAGCAGCCTTACTAGCGGGGGGGCCGAATGGGAGCAGTACTTC. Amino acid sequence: CASSLTSGGAEWEQYF.

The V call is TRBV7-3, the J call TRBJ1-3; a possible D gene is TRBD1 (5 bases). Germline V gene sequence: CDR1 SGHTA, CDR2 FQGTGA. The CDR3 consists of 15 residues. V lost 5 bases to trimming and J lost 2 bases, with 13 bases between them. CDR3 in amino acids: CASSPQSGAGNTIYF. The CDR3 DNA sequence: TGTGCCAGCAGCCCCCAGTCGGGGGCTGGAAACACCATATATTTT.

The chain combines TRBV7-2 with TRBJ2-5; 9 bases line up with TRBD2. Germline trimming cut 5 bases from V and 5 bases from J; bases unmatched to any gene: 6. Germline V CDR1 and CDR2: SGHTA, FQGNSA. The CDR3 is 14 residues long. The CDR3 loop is CASSPQRGDETQYF. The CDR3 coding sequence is TGTGCCAGCAGCCCCCAGCGGGGGGACGAGACCCAGTACTTC.

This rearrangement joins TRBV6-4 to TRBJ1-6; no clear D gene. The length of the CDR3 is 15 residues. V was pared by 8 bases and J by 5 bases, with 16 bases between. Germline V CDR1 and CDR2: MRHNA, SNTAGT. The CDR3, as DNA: TGTGCCAGCTCTGAGCAGGCGCGGGATAATTCACCCCTCCACTTT. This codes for CASSEQARDNSPLHF.

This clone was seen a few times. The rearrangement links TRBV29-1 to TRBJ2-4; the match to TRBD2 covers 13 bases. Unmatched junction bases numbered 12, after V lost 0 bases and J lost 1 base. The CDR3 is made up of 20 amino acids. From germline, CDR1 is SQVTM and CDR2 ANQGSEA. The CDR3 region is CSVEDAGLAGEGMAKNIQYF. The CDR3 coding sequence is TGCAGCGTTGAAGACGCAGGACTAGCGGGAGAGGGGATGGCCAAAAACATTCAGTACTTC.

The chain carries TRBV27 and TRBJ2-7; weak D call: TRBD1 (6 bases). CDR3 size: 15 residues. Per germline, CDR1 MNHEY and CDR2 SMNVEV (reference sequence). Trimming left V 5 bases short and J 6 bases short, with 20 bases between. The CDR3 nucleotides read TGTGCCAGCAGTCCCTTACACCCTGGGACAACCGAGCAGTACTTC. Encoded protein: CASSPLHPGTTEQYF.

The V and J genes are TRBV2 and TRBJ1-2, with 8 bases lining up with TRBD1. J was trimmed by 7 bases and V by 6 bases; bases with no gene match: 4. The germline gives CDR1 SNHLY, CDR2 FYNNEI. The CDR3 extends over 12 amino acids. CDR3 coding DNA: TGTGCCAGCAGCAGACAGGGGTCTGGCTACACCTTC. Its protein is CASSRQGSGYTF.

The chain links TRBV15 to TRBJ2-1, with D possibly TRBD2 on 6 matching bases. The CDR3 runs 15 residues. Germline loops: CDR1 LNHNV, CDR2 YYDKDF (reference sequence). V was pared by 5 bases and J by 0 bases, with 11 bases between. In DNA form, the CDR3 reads TGTGCCACCAGCGTCGGGGGAATCTCCTACAATGAGCAGTTCTTC. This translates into CATSVGGISYNEQFF.

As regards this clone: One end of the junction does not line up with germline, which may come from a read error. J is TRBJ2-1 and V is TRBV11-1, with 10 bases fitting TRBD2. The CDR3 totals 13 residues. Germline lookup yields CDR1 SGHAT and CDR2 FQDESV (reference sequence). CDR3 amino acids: CASSLGTGTSVLF. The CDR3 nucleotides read TGTGCCAGCAGCTTAGGGACCGGGACTAGCGTACTCTTC.

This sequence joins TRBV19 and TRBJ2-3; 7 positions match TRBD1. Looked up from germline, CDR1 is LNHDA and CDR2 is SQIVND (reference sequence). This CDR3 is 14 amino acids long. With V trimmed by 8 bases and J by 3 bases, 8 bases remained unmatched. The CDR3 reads CASLGTGATDTQYF. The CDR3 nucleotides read TGTGCCAGTTTAGGTACAGGGGCGACAGATACGCAGTATTTT. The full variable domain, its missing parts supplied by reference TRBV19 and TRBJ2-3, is DGGITQSPKYLFRKEGQNVTLSCEQNLNHDAMYWYRQDPGQGLRLIYYSQIVNDFQKGDIAEGYSVSREKKESFPLTVTSAQKNPTAFYLCASLGTGATDTQYFGPGTRLTVL.

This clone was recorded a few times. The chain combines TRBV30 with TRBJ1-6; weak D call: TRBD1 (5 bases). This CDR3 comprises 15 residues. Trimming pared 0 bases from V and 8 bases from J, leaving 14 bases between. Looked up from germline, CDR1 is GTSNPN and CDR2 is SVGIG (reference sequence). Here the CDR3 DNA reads TGTGCCTGGAGTGTACTTTGGGGCTCTGATTCACCCCTCCACTTT. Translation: CAWSVLWGSDSPLHF.

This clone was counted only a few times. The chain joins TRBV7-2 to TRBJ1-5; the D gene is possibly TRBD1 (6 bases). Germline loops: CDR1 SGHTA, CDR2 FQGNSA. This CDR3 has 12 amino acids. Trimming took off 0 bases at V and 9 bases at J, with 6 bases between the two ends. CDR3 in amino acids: CASSLATGPQHF. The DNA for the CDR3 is TGTGCCAGCAGCTTAGCGACAGGGCCCCAGCATTTT.

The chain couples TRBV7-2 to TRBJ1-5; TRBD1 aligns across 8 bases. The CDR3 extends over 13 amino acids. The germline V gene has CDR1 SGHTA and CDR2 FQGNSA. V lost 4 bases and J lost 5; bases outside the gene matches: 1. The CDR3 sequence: CASSSQGDQPQHF. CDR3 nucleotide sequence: TGTGCCAGCAGCTCACAGGGGGATCAGCCCCAGCATTTT.

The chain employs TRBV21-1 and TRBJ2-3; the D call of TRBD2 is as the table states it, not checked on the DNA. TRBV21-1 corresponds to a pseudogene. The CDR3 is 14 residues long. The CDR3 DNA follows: TGTGCCAGCAGCGTCCGGTGGTCCCCAGATACGCAGTATTTT. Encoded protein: CASSVRWSPDTQYF.

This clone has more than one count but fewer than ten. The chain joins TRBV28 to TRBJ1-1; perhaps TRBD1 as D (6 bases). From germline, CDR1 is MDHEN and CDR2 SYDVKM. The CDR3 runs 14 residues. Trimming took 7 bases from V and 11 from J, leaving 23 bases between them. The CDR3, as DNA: TGTGCCAGCACCCTCGGGGGGAGGGGGAGGTCGGCTTTCTTT. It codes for CASTLGGRGRSAFF.

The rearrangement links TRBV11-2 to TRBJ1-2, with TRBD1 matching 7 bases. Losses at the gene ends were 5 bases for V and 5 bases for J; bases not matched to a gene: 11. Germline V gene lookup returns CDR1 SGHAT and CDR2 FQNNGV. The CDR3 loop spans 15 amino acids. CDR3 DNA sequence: TGTGCCAGCAGCAGCCGCGCAGGGGGACGGTATGGCTACACCTTC. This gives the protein CASSSRAGGRYGYTF.

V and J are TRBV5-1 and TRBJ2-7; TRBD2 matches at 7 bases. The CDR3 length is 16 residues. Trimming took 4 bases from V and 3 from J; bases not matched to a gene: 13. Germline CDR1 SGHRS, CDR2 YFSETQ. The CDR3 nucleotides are TGCGCCAGCAGCCGGGGAGGGGCGGGAGTTAGCTACGAGCAGTACTTC. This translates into CASSRGGAGVSYEQYF.

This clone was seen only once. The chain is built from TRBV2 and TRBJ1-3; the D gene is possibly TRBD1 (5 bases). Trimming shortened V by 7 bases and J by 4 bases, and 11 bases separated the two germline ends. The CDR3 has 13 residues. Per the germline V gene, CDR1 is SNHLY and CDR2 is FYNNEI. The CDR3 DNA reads TGTGCCAGCACCCAGGGTAACGGAAACACCATATATTTT. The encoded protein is CASTQGNGNTIYF.

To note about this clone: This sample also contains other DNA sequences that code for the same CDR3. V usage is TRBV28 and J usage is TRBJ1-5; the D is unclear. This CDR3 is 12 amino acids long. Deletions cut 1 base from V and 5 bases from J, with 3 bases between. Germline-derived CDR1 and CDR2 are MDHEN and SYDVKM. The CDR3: CASSLSYQPQHF. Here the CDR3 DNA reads TGTGCCAGCAGTTTATCATATCAGCCCCAGCATTTT.

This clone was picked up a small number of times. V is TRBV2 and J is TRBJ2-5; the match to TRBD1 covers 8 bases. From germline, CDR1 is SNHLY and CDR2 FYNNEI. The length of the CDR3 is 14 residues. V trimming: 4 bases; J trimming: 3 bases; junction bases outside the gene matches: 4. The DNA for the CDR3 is TGTGCCAGCAGTGTGAACAGGGGGGAAGAGACCCAGTACTTC. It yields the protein CASSVNRGEETQYF.

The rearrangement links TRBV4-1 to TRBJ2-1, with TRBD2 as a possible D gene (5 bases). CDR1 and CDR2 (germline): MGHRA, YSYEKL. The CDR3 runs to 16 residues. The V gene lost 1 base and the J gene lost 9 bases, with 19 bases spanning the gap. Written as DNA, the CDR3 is TGCGCCAGCAGCCAAGGCGGTCTAGCAGAAAAAGGTGAGCAGTTCTTC. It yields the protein CASSQGGLAEKGEQFF.

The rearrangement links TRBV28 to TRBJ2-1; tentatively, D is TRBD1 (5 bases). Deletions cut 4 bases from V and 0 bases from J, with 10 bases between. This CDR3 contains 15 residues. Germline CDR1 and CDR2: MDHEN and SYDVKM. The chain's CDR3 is CASSYRLSSYNEQFF. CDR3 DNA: TGTGCCAGCAGTTACAGGTTAAGCTCCTACAATGAGCAGTTCTTC.

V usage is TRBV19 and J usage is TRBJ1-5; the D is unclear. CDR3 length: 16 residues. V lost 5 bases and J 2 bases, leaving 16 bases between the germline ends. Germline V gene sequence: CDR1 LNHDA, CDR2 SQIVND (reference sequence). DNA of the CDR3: TGTGCCAGTAGTTCCCAACATCGTTACGGCAATCAGCCCCAGCATTTT. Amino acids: CASSSQHRYGNQPQHF.

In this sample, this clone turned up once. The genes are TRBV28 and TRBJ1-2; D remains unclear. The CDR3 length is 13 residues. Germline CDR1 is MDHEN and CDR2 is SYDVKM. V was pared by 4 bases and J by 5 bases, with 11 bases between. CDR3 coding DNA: TGTGCCAGCAGTTCCCCTTTAAAATATGGCTACACCTTC. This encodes CASSSPLKYGYTF.

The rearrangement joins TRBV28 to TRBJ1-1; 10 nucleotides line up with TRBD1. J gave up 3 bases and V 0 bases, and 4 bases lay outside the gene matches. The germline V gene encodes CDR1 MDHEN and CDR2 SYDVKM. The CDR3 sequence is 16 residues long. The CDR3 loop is CASSLWGTGADTEAFF. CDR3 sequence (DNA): TGTGCCAGCAGTTTATGGGGGACAGGGGCGGACACTGAAGCTTTCTTT. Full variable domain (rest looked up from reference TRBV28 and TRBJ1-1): DVKVTQSSRYLVKRTGEKVFLECVQDMDHENMFWYRQDPGLGLRLIYFSYDVKMKEKGDIPEGYSVSREKKERFSLILESASTNQTSMYLCASSLWGTGADTEAFFGQGTRLTVV.

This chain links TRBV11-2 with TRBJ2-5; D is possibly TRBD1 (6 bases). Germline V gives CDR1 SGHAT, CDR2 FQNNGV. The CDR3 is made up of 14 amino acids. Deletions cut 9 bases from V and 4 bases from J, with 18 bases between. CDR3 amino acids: CASSPSGVGETQYF. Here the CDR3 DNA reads TGTGCCAGTTCTCCTTCAGGGGTTGGAGAGACCCAGTACTTC.

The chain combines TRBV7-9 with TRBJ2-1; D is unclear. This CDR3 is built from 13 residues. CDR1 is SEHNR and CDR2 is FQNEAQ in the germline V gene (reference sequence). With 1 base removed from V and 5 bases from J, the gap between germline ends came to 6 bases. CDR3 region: CASSLVTNNEQFF. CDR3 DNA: TGTGCCAGCAGCTTAGTGACAAACAATGAGCAGTTCTTC.

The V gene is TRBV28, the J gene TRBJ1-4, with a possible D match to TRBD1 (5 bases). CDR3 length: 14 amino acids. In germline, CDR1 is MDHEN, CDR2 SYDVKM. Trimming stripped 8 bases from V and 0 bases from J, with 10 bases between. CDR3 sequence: CASVPGTTNEKLFF. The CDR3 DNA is TGTGCCAGCGTTCCAGGGACAACTAATGAAAAACTGTTTTTT.

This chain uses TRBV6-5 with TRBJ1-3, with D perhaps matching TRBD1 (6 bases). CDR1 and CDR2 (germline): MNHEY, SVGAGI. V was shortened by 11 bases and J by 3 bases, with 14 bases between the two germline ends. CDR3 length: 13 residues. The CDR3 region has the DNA TGTGCCTCCTCGGGGGGCGTTGGAAACACCATATATTTT. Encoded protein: CASSGGVGNTIYF.

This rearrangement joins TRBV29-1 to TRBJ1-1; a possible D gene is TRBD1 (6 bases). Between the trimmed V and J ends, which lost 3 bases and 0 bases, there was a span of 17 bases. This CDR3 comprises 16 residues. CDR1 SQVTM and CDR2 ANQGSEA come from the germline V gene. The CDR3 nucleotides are TGCAGCGTTGACCCATTGAACAGGGCTATGAACACTGAAGCTTTCTTT. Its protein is CSVDPLNRAMNTEAFF.

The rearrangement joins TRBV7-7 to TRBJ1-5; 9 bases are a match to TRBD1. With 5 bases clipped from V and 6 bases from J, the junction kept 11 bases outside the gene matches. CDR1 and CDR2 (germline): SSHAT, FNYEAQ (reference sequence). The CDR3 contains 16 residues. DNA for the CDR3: TGTGCCAGCAGCAGGACCGGGACAGGGTCTACTCAGCCCCAGCATTTT. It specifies CASSRTGTGSTQPQHF.

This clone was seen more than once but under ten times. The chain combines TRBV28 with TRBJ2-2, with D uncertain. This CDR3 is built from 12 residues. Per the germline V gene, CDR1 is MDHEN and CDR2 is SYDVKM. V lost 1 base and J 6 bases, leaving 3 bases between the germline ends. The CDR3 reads CASSLSSGELFF. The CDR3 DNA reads TGTGCCAGCAGTTTATCGTCCGGGGAGCTGTTTTTT.